This T cell receptor beta chain was recorded in a study of blood T cell repertoires in COVID-19. Study background: The United States, Italy and Spain were the sources of the acute and convalescent COVID-19 samples. T cells, B-cell-depleted T cells, or PBMCs provided the cDNA or gDNA that served as material.

TCRdb keeps only in-frame clones here, not all; method: immunoSEQ multiplex PCR. This sample has more than 200,000 clones, with approximately 80% found just once. CDR3 length: 14 amino acids. Germline-derived CDR1 and CDR2 are SGHRS and YFSETQ. V lost 4 bases, J lost 4 bases, and 7 bases stayed unmatched. The chain links TRBV5-1 to TRBJ1-1; the match to TRBD1 covers 7 bases. Material for sequencing was peripheral blood. This clonotype originated in a woman older than 75 with active or convalescent COVID-19. CDR3 sequence reads: CASSPDRAVTEAFF. In DNA form, the CDR3 reads TGCGCCAGCAGCCCCGACAGGGCAGTCACTGAAGCTTTCTTT.